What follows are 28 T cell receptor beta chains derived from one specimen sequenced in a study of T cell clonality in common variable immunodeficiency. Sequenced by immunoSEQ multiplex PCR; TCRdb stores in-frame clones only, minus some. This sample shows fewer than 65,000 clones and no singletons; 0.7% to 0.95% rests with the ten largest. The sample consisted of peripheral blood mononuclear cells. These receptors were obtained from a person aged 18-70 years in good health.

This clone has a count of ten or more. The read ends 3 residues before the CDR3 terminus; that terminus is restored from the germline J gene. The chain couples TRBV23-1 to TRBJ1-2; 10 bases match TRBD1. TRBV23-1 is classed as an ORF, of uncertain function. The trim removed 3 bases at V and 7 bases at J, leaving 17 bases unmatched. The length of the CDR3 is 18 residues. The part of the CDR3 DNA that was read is TGCGCCAGCAGTCACCGGGTAGTGGGGACAGGGGCTCCCCTTGGC. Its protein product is CASSHRVVGTGAPLG. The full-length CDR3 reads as CASSHRVVGTGAPLGYTF.

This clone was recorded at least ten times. Partial CDR3 DNA: TGTGCCAGCAGCCCCTGGGGGGGAATGGGCAATGAG. It specifies CASSPWGGMGNE. The entire CDR3 protein is CASSPWGGMGNEQFF. V and J are TRBV6-2 or TRBV6-3 and TRBJ2-1; 7 bases map to TRBD2. The read ends 3 residues early relative to the CDR3; the germline J gene fills the gap. Germline V gene lookup returns CDR1 MNHEY and CDR2 SVGEGT. There are 15 residues in the CDR3. The V segment lost 6 bases and the J segment 6 bases; nucleotides outside the gene matches: 11.

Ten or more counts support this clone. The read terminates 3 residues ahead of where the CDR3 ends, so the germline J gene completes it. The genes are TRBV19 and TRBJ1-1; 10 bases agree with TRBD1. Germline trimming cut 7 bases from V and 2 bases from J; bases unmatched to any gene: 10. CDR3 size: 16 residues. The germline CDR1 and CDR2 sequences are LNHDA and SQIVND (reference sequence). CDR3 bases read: TGTGCCAGTATAGCCGACAGGGGGCTTTATAACACTGAA. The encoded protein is CASIADRGLYNTE. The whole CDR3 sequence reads CASIADRGLYNTEAFF.

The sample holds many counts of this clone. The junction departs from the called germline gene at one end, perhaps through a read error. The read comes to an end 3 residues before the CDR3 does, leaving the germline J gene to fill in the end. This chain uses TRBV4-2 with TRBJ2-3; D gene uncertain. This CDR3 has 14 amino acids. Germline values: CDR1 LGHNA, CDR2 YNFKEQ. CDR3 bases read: TGCGCCAGCAGCCAAGGTCCAGGAGAAGATACG. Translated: CASSQGPGEDT. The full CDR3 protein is CASSQGPGEDTQYF.

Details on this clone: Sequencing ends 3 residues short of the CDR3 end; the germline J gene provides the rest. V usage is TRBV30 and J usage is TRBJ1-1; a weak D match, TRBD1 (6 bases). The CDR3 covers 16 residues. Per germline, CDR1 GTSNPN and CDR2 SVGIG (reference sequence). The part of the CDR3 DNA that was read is TGTGCCTGGAGCCGAACAGGGCCCTCTGGGGCCAACGTA. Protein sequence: CAWSRTGPSGANV. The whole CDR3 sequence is CAWSRTGPSGANVAFF.

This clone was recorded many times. The part of the CDR3 DNA that was read is TGTGCCAGTAGTATAATTCAAGGGGTGGGGTCTGGGGCCAACGTC. This codes for CASSIIQGVGSGANV. The complete CDR3 protein is CASSIIQGVGSGANVLTF. This chain uses TRBV19 with TRBJ2-6, with D possibly TRBD1 on 5 matching bases. Read data end 3 residues before the CDR3 end; the end is taken from the germline J gene. Trimming left V 2 bases short and J 1 base short, with 15 bases between. In germline, CDR1 is LNHDA, CDR2 SQIVND (reference sequence). The CDR3 is 18 residues long.

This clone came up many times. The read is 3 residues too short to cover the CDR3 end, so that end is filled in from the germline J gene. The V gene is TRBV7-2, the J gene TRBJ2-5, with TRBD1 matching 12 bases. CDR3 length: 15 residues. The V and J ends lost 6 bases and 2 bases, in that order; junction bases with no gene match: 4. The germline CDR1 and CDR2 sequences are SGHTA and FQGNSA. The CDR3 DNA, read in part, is TGTGCCAGCAGGGGACAGGGGGCGGAACAAGAGACC. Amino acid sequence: CASRGQGAEQET. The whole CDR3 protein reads CASRGQGAEQETQYF.

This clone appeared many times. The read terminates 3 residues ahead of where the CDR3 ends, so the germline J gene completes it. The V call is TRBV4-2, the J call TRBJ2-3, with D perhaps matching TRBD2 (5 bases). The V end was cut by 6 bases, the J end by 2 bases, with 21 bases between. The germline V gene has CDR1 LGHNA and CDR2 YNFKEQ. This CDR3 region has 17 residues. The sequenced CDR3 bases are TGTGCCAGCAGTCAAACCAAACGGCCGGGGAACACAGATACG. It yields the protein CASSQTKRPGNTDT. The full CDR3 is CASSQTKRPGNTDTQYF.

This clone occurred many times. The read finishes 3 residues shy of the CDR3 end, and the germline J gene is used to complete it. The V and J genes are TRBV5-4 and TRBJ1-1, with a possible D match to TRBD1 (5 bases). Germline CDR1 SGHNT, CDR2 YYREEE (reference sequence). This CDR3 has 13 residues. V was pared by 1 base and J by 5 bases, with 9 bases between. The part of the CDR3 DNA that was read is TGTGCCAGCAGCTTGCAGGGATGGACTGAA. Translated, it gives CASSLQGWTE. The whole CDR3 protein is CASSLQGWTEAFF.

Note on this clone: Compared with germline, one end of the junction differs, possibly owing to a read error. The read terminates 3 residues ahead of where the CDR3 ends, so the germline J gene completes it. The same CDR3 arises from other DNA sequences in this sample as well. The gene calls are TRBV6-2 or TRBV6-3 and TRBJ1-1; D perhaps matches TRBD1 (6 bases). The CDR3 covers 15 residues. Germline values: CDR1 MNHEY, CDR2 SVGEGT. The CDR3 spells CASSPAGRGGTEAFF. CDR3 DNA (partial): TGTGCCAGCAGTCCAGCCGGGCGCGGGGGCACTGAG.

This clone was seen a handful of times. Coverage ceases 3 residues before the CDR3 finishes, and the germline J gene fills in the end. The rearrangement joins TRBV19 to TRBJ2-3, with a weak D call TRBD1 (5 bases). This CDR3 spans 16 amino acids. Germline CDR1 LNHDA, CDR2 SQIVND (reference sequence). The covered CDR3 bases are TGTGCCAGTAGCGCAGGGTCCCTTTTGAGCAATCAGCCG. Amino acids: CASSAGSLLSNQP. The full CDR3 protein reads CASSAGSLLSNQPQYF.

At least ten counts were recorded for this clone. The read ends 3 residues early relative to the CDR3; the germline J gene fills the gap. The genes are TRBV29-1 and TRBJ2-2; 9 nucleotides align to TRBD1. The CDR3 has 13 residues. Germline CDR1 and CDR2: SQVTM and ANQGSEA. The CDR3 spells CSVDDRGGEKLFF. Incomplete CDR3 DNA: TGCAGCGTTGACGACAGGGGGGGAGAAAAG.

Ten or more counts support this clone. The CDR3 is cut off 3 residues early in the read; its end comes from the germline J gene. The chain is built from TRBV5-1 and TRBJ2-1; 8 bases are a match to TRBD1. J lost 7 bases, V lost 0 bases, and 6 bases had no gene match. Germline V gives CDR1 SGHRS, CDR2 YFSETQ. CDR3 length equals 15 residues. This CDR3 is CASSLGQGAGNEQFF. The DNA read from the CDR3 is TGCGCCAGCAGCTTGGGTCAGGGGGCCGGGAATGAG. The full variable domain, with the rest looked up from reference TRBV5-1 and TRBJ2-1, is KAGVTQTPRYLIKTRGQQVTLSCSPISGHRSVSWYQQTPGQGLQFLFEYFSETQRNKGNFPGRFSGRQFSNSRSEMNVSTLELGDSALYLCASSLGQGAGNEQFFGPGTRLTVL.

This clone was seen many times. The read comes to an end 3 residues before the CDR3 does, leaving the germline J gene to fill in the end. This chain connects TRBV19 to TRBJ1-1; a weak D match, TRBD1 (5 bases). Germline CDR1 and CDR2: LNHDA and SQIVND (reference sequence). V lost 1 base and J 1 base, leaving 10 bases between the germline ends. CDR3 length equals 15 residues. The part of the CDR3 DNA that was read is TGTGCCAGTAGTATAGGAGAAGGGGCGAACACTGAA. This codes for CASSIGEGANTE. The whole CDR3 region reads CASSIGEGANTEAFF.

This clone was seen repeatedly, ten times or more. CDR3 sequence: CASRLTGIYGYTF. The DNA read from the CDR3 is TGTGCCAGCAGGCTGACAGGGATTTATGGC. V usage is TRBV6-2 or TRBV6-3 and J usage is TRBJ1-2; 7 positions match TRBD1. The read terminates 3 residues before the CDR3 end, so the remaining end is supplied by the germline J gene. V lost 6 bases to trimming and J lost 5 bases; unmatched junction nucleotides: 6. The CDR3 is made up of 13 amino acids. From germline, CDR1 is MNHEY and CDR2 SVGEGT.

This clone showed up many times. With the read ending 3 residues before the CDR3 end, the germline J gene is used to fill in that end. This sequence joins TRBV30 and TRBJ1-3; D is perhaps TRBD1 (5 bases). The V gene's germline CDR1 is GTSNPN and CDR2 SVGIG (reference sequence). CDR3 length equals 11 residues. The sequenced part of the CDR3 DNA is TGTGCCTGGAACCTAGCGGGACGT. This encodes CAWNLAGR. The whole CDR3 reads CAWNLAGRIYF.

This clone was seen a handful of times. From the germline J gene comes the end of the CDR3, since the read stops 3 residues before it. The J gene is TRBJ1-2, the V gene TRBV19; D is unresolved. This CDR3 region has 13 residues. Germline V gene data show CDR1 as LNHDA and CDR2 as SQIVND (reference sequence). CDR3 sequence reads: CASNGGYSYDYTF. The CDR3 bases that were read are TGTGCCAGTAACGGCGGATACTCCTACGAC.

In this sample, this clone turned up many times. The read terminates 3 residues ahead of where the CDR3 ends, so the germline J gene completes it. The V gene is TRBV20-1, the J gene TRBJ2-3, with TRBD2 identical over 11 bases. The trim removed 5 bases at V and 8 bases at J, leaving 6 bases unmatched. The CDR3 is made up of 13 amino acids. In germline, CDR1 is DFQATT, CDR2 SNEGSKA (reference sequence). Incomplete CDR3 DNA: TGCAGTGCTTATAGCGGGAGGGCGGGTACG. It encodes CSAYSGRAGT. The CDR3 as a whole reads CSAYSGRAGTQYF.

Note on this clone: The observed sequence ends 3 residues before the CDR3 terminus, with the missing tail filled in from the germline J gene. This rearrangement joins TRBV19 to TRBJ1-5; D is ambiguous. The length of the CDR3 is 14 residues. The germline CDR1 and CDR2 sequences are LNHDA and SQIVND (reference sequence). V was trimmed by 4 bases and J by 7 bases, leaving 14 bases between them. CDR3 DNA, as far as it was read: TGTGCCAGTAGTAGTAGGGCAGGAGAACAGCCC. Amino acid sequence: CASSSRAGEQP. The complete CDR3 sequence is CASSSRAGEQPQHF.

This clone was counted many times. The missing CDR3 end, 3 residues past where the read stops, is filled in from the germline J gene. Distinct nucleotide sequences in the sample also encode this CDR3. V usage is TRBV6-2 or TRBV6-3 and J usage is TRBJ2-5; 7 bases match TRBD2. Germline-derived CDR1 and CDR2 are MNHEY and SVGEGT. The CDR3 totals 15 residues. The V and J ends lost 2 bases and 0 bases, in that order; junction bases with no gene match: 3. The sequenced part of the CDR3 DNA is TGTGCCAGCAGTTACCTAGCGGAGAACCAAGAGACC. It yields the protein CASSYLAENQET. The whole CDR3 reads CASSYLAENQETQYF.

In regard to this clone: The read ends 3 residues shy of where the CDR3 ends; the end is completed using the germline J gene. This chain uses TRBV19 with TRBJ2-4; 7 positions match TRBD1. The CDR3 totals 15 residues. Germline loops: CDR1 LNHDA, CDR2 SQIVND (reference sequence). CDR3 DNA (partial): TGTGCCAGTAGTATAGGTACCGGGACAGACTATGGT. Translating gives CASSIGTGTDYG. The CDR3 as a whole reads CASSIGTGTDYGQYF. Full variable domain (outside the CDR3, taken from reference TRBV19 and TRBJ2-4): DGGITQSPKYLFRKEGQNVTLSCEQNLNHDAMYWYRQDPGQGLRLIYYSQIVNDFQKGDIAEGYSVSREKKESFPLTVTSAQKNPTAFYLCASSIGTGTDYGQYFGAGTRLSVL.

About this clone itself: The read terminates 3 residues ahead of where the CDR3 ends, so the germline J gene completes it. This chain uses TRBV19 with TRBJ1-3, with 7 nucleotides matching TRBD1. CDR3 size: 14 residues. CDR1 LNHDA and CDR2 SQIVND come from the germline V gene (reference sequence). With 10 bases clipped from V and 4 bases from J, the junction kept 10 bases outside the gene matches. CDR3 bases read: TGTGCCACCCGTGACAGGGCGGAGGGAAACACC. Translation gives CATRDRAEGNT. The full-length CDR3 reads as CATRDRAEGNTIYF.

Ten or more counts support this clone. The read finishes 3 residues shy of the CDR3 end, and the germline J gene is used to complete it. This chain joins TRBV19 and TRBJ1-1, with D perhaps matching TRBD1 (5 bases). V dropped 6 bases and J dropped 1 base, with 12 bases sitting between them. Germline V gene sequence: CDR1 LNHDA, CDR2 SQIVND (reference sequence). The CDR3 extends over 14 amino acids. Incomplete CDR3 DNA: TGTGCCAGTAGGGACACGCTGACGAACACTGAA. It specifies CASRDTLTNTE. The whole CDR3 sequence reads CASRDTLTNTEAFF.

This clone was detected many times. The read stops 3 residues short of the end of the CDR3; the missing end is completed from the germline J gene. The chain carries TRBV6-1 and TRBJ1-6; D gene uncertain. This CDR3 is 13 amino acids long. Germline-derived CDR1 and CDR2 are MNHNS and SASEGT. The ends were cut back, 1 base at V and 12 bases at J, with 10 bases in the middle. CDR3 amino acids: CASSEVTTGPLHF. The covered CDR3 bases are TGTGCCAGCAGTGAAGTTACGACGGGACCC.

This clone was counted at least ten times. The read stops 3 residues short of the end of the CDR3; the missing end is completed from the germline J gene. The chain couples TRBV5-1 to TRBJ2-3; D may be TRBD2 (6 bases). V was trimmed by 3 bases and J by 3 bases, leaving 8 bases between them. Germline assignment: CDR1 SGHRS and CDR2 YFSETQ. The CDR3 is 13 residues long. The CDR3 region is CASSWDSTDTQYF. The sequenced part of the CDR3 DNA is TGCGCCAGCAGCTGGGACTCTACAGATACG. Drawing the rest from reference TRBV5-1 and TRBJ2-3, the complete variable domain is KAGVTQTPRYLIKTRGQQVTLSCSPISGHRSVSWYQQTPGQGLQFLFEYFSETQRNKGNFPGRFSGRQFSNSRSEMNVSTLELGDSALYLCASSWDSTDTQYFGPGTRLTVL.

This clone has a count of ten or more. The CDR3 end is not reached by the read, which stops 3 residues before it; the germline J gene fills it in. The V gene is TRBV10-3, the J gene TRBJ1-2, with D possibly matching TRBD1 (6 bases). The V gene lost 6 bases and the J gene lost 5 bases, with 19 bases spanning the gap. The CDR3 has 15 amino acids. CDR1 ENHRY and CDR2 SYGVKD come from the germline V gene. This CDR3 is CAISETGNPRYGYTF. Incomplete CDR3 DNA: TGTGCCATCAGCGAAACAGGGAACCCTCGGTATGGC.

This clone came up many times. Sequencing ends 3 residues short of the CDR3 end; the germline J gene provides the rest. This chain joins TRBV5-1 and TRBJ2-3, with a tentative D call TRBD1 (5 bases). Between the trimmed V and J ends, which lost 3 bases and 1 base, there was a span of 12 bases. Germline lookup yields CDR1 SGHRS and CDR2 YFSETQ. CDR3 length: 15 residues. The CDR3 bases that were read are TGCGCCAGCAGCTCCCTAAGGGGTGGCACAGATACG. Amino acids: CASSSLRGGTDT. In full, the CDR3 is CASSSLRGGTDTQYF.

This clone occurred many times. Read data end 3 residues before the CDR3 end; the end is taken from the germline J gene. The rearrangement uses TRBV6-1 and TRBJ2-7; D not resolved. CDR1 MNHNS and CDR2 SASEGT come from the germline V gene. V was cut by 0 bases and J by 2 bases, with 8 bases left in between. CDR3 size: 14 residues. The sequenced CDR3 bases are TGTGCCAGCAGTGAAGCCCCTAAAACCTACGAG. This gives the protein CASSEAPKTYE. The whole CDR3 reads CASSEAPKTYEQYF.